The clone carrying this TCR beta chain is termed medium-sized. Sampled while nominally healthy, donors likely had unrecorded immune exposures. This entry is derived from a study of cytomegalovirus exposure and HLA in healthy donors. Primers: 60 Vbeta forward and 13 Jbeta reverse. Sequenced by immunoSEQ multiplex PCR; TCRdb stores in-frame clones only, minus some. Of about 63,000 clones in the sample, roughly 67% are singletons; the top ten hold approximately 5.4%. V dropped 2 bases and J dropped 3 bases, with 8 bases sitting between them. From germline, CDR1 is MDHEN and CDR2 SYDVKM. This CDR3 region has 13 residues.

The sequencing input was PBMCs. This receptor was taken from a man aged 45-65 years in good health and CMV-seronegative. The chain employs TRBV28 and TRBJ2-7; D is possibly TRBD1 (6 bases). The CDR3 here is CASSLGGRYEQYF. For the CDR3, the DNA is TGTGCCAGCAGTTTAGGGGGCCGCTACGAGCAGTACTTC. Drawing the rest from reference TRBV28 and TRBJ2-7, the complete variable domain is DVKVTQSSRYLVKRTGEKVFLECVQDMDHENMFWYRQDPGLGLRLIYFSYDVKMKEKGDIPEGYSVSREKKERFSLILESASTNQTSMYLCASSLGGRYEQYFGPGTRLTVT.